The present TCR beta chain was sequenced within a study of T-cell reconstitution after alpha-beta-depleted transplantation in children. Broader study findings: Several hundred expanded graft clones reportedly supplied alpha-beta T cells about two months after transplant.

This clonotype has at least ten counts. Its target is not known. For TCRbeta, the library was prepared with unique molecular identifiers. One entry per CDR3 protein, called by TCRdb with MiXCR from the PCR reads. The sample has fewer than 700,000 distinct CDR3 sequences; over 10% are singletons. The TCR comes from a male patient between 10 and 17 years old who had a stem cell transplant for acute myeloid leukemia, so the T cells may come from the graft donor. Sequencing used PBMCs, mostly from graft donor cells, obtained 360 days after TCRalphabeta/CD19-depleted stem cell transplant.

The DNA for the CDR3 is TGCGCCAGCAGCCAAAATGCCCGGGAGGGCCCGTATACGCAGTATTTT. It is translated as CASSQNAREGPYTQYF. The J gene is TRBJ2-3, the V gene TRBV4-3, with 8 positions matching TRBD2. Germline loops: CDR1 LGHNA, CDR2 YSLEER. V was pared by 2 bases and J by 7 bases, with 11 bases of the junction left unmatched. This CDR3 spans 16 amino acids.